Below are 5 T cell receptor beta chains sequenced from a single sample in a study of tumor-infiltrating lymphocytes in primary liver carcinoma. From about 530 ng total RNA, TCR beta cDNA was generated with a primer in the constant region. Employing slightly modified ARM-PCR, three nested multiplex PCR rounds were run, and these gave rise to the TCR beta libraries. Amplification in the first two PCR rounds was performed using TRBV1-TRBV30 forward primers and a C-beta reverse primer for approximately 10 cycles each. TCRdb reprocessed the multiplex PCR reads with MiXCR, giving one entry per CDR3 protein. Seen here are 320,000 or so distinct CDR3 sequences, approximately 65% observed once, and the top ten hold roughly 8.6%. Unsorted whole blood yielded the blood RNA, and germline DNA was also extracted. Sequenced sample: peripheral blood. The source is a man aged 40-49 years with primary liver carcinoma and hepatitis B virus infection.

Details on this clonotype: The conserved final phenylalanine or tryptophan is absent from the CDR3, which likely points to a read error. It is unclear where the CDR3 begins or ends on the DNA, so no DNA is shown, and the CDR3 is as TCRdb lists it. The genes are TRBV11-2 and TRBJ2-5; no check of the table's D call, TRBD2, against the DNA was made. The CDR3 contains 15 residues when both ends are counted. From germline, CDR1 is SGHAT and CDR2 FQNNGV. The chain's CDR3 is CANSLKVALQETQHL.

Only one count was recorded for this clonotype. The chain has TRBV7-3 and TRBJ2-1; unclear D gene. The CDR3 is 15 residues long. Trimming left V 3 bases short and J 2 bases short, with 11 bases between. Germline CDR1 is SGHTA and CDR2 is FQGTGA. DNA for the CDR3: TGTGCCAGCAGCTTGGGCGGTCAGACCTACAATGAGCAGTTCTTC. It codes for CASSLGGQTYNEQFF.

For this clonotype: This may stem from a read error, because a much larger clone lies one nucleotide away. This rearrangement joins TRBV4-3 to TRBJ2-5; no firm D call. The CDR3 runs to 13 residues. The germline gives CDR1 LGHNA, CDR2 YSLEER. CDR3 in DNA: TGCGCCAGCAGCCAACACACGAAAGAGATCCAGTACTTC. Protein product: CASSQHTKEIQYF.

V and J are TRBV5-1 and TRBJ2-5, with 10 bases that match TRBD1. The CDR3 sequence is 15 residues long. Germline values: CDR1 SGHRS, CDR2 YFSETQ. V was pared by 1 base and J by 3 bases, with 3 bases of the junction left unmatched. The CDR3: CASSLTGTGEETQYF. CDR3 coding DNA: TGCGCCAGCAGCTTGACCGGGACAGGGGAAGAGACCCAGTACTTC.

The V gene is TRBV5-4, the J gene TRBJ2-3; D remains unclear. The CDR3 is 12 residues long. Germline loops: CDR1 SGHNT, CDR2 YYREEE (reference sequence). The V and J ends lost 2 bases and 7 bases respectively, with 8 bases between them. The CDR3 coding sequence is TGTGCCAGCAGCTTAAGAGAAAATACGCAGTATTTT. Residues: CASSLRENTQYF.